This paragraph covers one TCR beta chain sequence. This specimen comes from a study of cytomegalovirus exposure and HLA in healthy donors. PCR primers comprised 60 Vbeta and 13 Jbeta primers. Using immunoSEQ multiplex PCR, the repertoire was profiled, and TCRdb retains in-frame clones only, with some absent. The profile shows about 240,000 clones, about 80% of them singletons. Germline V lookup: CDR1 MDHEN, CDR2 SYDVKM. This CDR3 is built from 12 residues. V was pared by 7 bases and J by 8 bases, with 6 bases of the junction left unmatched. The sample taken for sequencing was PBMCs. The rearrangement links TRBV28 to TRBJ1-2, with 8 positions matching TRBD1. The sequence derives from a woman aged 60-70 years in good health and CMV-seropositive. The CDR3 DNA follows: TGTGCCAGCACTTCCAGGGGGCGCGGCTACACCTTC. It encodes CASTSRGRGYTF.